Below are 8 T cell receptor beta chains sequenced from a single sample in a study of cytomegalovirus exposure and HLA in healthy donors. The primer mix had 60 Vbeta and 13 Jbeta primers. Only in-frame clones appear in the TCRdb table, and some are missing; sequencing was by immunoSEQ multiplex PCR. The sample includes 85,000 to 130,000 clones, approximately 80% of them seen just once. Sequenced: PBMCs. The receptors shown here come from a woman between 18 and 30 years old in good health and CMV-seronegative.

The V gene is TRBV9, the J gene TRBJ2-5, with 12 bases lining up with TRBD2. Germline CDR1 SGDLS, CDR2 YYNGEE. J lost 5 bases, V lost 3 bases, and 5 bases had no gene match. This CDR3 has 15 amino acids. CDR3 sequence reads: CASSETSGGFETQYF. CDR3 sequence (DNA): TGTGCCAGCAGCGAGACTAGCGGGGGCTTTGAGACCCAGTACTTC.

This rearrangement joins TRBV4-2 to TRBJ1-1; D might be TRBD1 (5 bases). Germline V gene sequence: CDR1 LGHNA, CDR2 YNFKEQ. CDR3 length: 16 amino acids. The V gene lost 0 bases and the J gene lost 1 base, with 12 bases spanning the gap. The CDR3 coding sequence is TGTGCCAGCAGCCAAGAGGCAGGGAAAAGGAACACTGAAGCTTTCTTT. Protein: CASSQEAGKRNTEAFF.

This clone was seen only a few times. This rearrangement joins TRBV2 to TRBJ2-7; TRBD1 matches 10 bases. The CDR3 runs to 13 residues. Germline-derived CDR1 and CDR2 are SNHLY and FYNNEI. Unmatched junction bases numbered 3, after V lost 6 bases and J lost 4 bases. The CDR3 DNA follows: TGTGCCAGCAGGCGGGACAGGGGATACGAGCAGTACTTC. The encoded protein is CASRRDRGYEQYF.

The chain is built from TRBV6-5 and TRBJ2-7, with a tentative D call TRBD1 (6 bases). CDR3 size: 14 residues. Germline CDR1 is MNHEY and CDR2 is SVGAGI. Deletions cut 6 bases from V and 2 bases from J, with 14 bases between. DNA of the CDR3: TGTGCCAGCAGAGTCCGGGACACTACCTACGAGCAGTACTTC. Translating it yields CASRVRDTTYEQYF.

V usage is TRBV6-5 and J usage is TRBJ1-6; D is uncertain. The CDR3 covers 14 residues. Germline CDR1 reads MNHEY; CDR2 reads SVGAGI. The V and J ends lost 0 bases and 10 bases respectively, with 10 bases between them. The CDR3 sequence: CASSYSQALSPLHF. The CDR3 region has the DNA TGTGCCAGCAGTTACTCGCAGGCCTTGTCACCCCTCCACTTT.

There are a few counts of this clone. This chain links TRBV27 with TRBJ2-5, with D tentatively TRBD2 (6 bases). The end of the DNA is better explained by TRBJ2-7, so the J call may be wrong. CDR1 is MNHEY and CDR2 is SMNVEV in the germline V gene (reference sequence). The CDR3 is 14 amino acids. Here the CDR3 reads CASSQRWGGYEQYF. DNA of the CDR3: TGTGCCAGCAGTCAGAGGTGGGGAGGCTACGAGCAGTACTTC.

The chain uses TRBV7-3 and TRBJ2-3; D perhaps matches TRBD2 (7 bases). This CDR3 spans 15 amino acids. V was cut by 5 bases and J by 4 bases, with 16 bases left in between. CDR1 is SGHTA, CDR2 FQGTGA, per germline. The CDR3 loop is CASSPSSGTSDTQYF. The CDR3 coding sequence is TGTGCCAGCAGCCCTTCGAGCGGGACATCAGATACGCAGTATTTT.

This clone appeared a single time. The genes are TRBV11-3 and TRBJ1-6; D is possibly TRBD1 (6 bases). The CDR3 spans 13 residues. The V end lost 5 bases, the J end lost 8 bases, and 10 bases lay between the germline ends. CDR1 and CDR2 (germline): SGHNT, YENEEA. The CDR3 protein is CASSAAGDSPLHF. The DNA of the CDR3 is TGTGCCAGCAGCGCTGCAGGGGATTCACCCCTCCACTTT. Looking up the rest from reference TRBV11-3 and TRBJ1-6 gives the full variable domain: EAGVVQSPRYKIIEKKQPVAFWCNPISGHNTLYWYLQNLGQGPELLIRYENEEAVDDSQLPKDRFSAERLKGVDSTLKIQPAELGDSAVYLCASSAAGDSPLHFGNGTRLTVT.